Shown below are 22 T cell receptor beta chains from a single sample sequenced in a study of cytomegalovirus exposure and HLA in healthy donors. Primers: 60 Vbeta forward and 13 Jbeta reverse. Clones were sequenced by immunoSEQ multiplex PCR, and TCRdb holds only the in-frame ones, with some missing. Of over 100,000 clones listed, around 70% are singletons. Source material: PBMCs. These receptors were collected from a man aged 30 to 45 in good health and CMV-seropositive.

CDR3 DNA sequence: TGTGCCAGCAGCTTAGGGGTCCACGGACTAGCGAAGCAGTACTTC. Protein: CASSLGVHGLAKQYF. The chain carries TRBV7-2 and TRBJ2-5, with 9 bases that match TRBD2. The junction had 11 bases not matched to a gene; V was cut back by 1 base and J by 11 bases. The CDR3 is 15 residues long. CDR1 is SGHTA and CDR2 is FQGNSA in the germline V gene.

CDR3 sequence: CASSLWSGGAKTQYF. The CDR3 coding sequence is TGTGCCAGCAGCTTGTGGAGCGGGGGGGCCAAGACCCAGTACTTC. This chain connects TRBV7-9 to TRBJ2-5; 10 nucleotides align to TRBD2. The CDR3 is made up of 15 amino acids. Germline CDR1 SEHNR, CDR2 FQNEAQ (reference sequence). The J segment lost 6 bases and the V segment lost 3 bases, leaving 7 bases of the junction unmatched.

The genes are TRBV28 and TRBJ1-1, with D tentatively TRBD1 (5 bases). The germline V gene encodes CDR1 MDHEN and CDR2 SYDVKM. V was shortened by 8 bases and J by 10 bases, with 20 bases between the two germline ends. The CDR3 sequence is 13 residues long. CDR3 protein: CASRARAGGGAFF. The DNA for the CDR3 is TGTGCCAGCCGGGCCCGGGCCGGGGGAGGAGCTTTCTTT.

The chain couples TRBV29-1 to TRBJ1-2; 10 bases line up with TRBD1. CDR3 length: 14 amino acids. V shed 4 bases and J 3 bases; nucleotides not matched to a gene: 5. From germline, CDR1 is SQVTM and CDR2 ANQGSEA. DNA of the CDR3: TGCAGCGTTGGCCGACAGGGGGCCTACTATGGCTACACCTTC. It translates to CSVGRQGAYYGYTF. Full variable domain (missing parts from reference TRBV29-1 and TRBJ1-2): SAVISQKPSRDICQRGTSLTIQCQVDSQVTMMFWYRQQPGQSLTLIATANQGSEATYESGFVIDKFPISRPNLTFSTLTVSNMSPEDSSIYLCSVGRQGAYYGYTFGSGTRLTVV.

In this sample, this clone turned up a few times. The CDR3 sequence is CASSASLLRDTQYF. The CDR3 bases are TGTGCCAGCAGCGCCAGCCTCTTGAGGGATACGCAGTATTTT. This rearrangement joins TRBV5-4 to TRBJ2-3; D gene unclear. Trimming cost V 4 bases and J 6 bases, with 15 bases left between them. CDR1 and CDR2 (germline): SGHNT, YYREEE (reference sequence). This CDR3 contains 14 residues.

This clone came up once. The rearrangement uses TRBV2 and TRBJ2-3; 7 nucleotides match TRBD2. Germline lookup yields CDR1 SNHLY and CDR2 FYNNEI. J was trimmed by 1 base and V by 7 bases; bases with no gene match: 5. The CDR3 runs to 14 residues. The CDR3 protein is CASILGLGTDTQYF. The CDR3 DNA reads TGTGCCAGCATTCTAGGACTAGGCACAGATACGCAGTATTTT.

The chain has TRBV2 and TRBJ2-1; 13 positions match TRBD2. The germline V gene has CDR1 SNHLY and CDR2 FYNNEI. The CDR3 has 15 residues. J was trimmed by 8 bases and V by 5 bases; bases with no gene match: 6. The CDR3 is CASSTLAGGLDEQFF. As DNA, the CDR3 is TGTGCCAGCAGTACACTAGCGGGGGGGCTGGATGAGCAGTTCTTC.

The chain has TRBV2 and TRBJ2-7, with a tentative D call TRBD1 (6 bases). The V gene lost 4 bases and the J gene lost 0 bases, with 13 bases spanning the gap. The germline V gene encodes CDR1 SNHLY and CDR2 FYNNEI. The CDR3 is 15 residues long. The CDR3 nucleotides are TGTGCCAGCAGTGGAAACAGGGTTACCTCCTACGAGCAGTACTTC. This translates into CASSGNRVTSYEQYF.

The chain links TRBV6-1 to TRBJ1-6; D is possibly TRBD1 (5 bases). The CDR3 sequence is 14 residues long. Germline V gene data show CDR1 as MNHNS and CDR2 as SASEGT. The germline V and J ends were trimmed by 2 bases and 10 bases, with 12 bases remaining between them. The CDR3 coding sequence is TGTGCCAGCAGTGAAAATCGGGGGTGGTCACCCCTCCACTTT. Its protein product is CASSENRGWSPLHF.

J is TRBJ1-3 and V is TRBV5-4; TRBD1 is a possible D gene (6 bases). Per the germline V gene, CDR1 is SGHNT and CDR2 is YYREEE (reference sequence). The CDR3 is made up of 15 amino acids. Trimming removed 3 bases from V and 0 bases from J, with 10 bases in between. This CDR3 reads CASSWGPVSGNTIYF. DNA for the CDR3: TGTGCCAGCAGCTGGGGGCCCGTCTCTGGAAACACCATATATTTT.

The chain recombines TRBV29-1 with TRBJ1-1, with a weak D call TRBD1 (5 bases). This CDR3 has 13 residues. The V end was cut by 2 bases, the J end by 3 bases, with 10 bases between. Germline assignment: CDR1 SQVTM and CDR2 ANQGSEA. The CDR3 bases are TGCAGCGTTGAACGGGGAGGGGACACTGAAGCTTTCTTT. Residues: CSVERGGDTEAFF.

This chain uses TRBV29-1 with TRBJ2-6; 9 positions agree with TRBD1. This CDR3 is 16 amino acids long. Germline CDR1 SQVTM, CDR2 ANQGSEA. The V and J ends lost 6 bases and 0 bases, in that order; junction bases with no gene match: 6. The CDR3 is CSVPTGGTSGANVLTF. DNA of the CDR3: TGCAGCGTACCGACAGGGGGGACCTCTGGGGCCAACGTCCTGACTTTC.

The V call is TRBV25-1, the J call TRBJ2-7, with a tentative D call TRBD1 (5 bases). V was pared by 4 bases and J by 0 bases, with 13 bases between. The length of the CDR3 is 15 residues. In germline, CDR1 is MGHDK, CDR2 SYGVNS. The CDR3 DNA reads as TGTGCCAGCAGTGTTGCGGACACGGTCTCCTACGAGCAGTACTTC. This codes for CASSVADTVSYEQYF.

The genes are TRBV28 and TRBJ1-5; weak D call: TRBD1 (6 bases). Trimming took off 6 bases at V and 0 bases at J, with 18 bases between the two ends. Germline loops: CDR1 MDHEN, CDR2 SYDVKM. The CDR3 has 17 residues. DNA of the CDR3: TGTGCCAGCAGAACCCGACTGAGGGGGTATAGCAATCAGCCCCAGCATTTT. Translation: CASRTRLRGYSNQPQHF.

The rearrangement uses TRBV7-2 and TRBJ1-5; D is undetermined. Between the trimmed V and J ends, which lost 2 bases and 5 bases, there was a span of 4 bases. Germline V gene lookup returns CDR1 SGHTA and CDR2 FQGNSA. There are 12 residues in the CDR3. The CDR3 coding sequence is TGTGCCAGCAGCTTATATGATCAGCCCCAGCATTTT. Protein sequence: CASSLYDQPQHF.

J is TRBJ2-2 and V is TRBV18; TRBD1 might be the D (6 bases). V dropped 4 bases and J dropped 1 base, with 13 bases sitting between them. The CDR3 contains 16 residues. The germline CDR1 and CDR2 sequences are KGHSH and LQKENI. CDR3 DNA: TGTGCCAGCTCACGTACCGGGACAATGAACACCGGGGAGCTGTTTTTT. Protein sequence: CASSRTGTMNTGELFF.

The V gene is TRBV27, the J gene TRBJ2-1; TRBD2 matches 9 bases. J was trimmed by 5 bases and V by 4 bases; bases with no gene match: 6. Germline assignment: CDR1 MNHEY and CDR2 SMNVEV (reference sequence). The CDR3 spans 15 residues. This CDR3 reads CASSWAGGPHNEQFF. The CDR3 DNA is TGTGCCAGCAGTTGGGCGGGGGGGCCCCACAATGAGCAGTTCTTC.

This clone was picked up a small number of times. This chain uses TRBV6-5 with TRBJ2-7, with TRBD1 as a possible D gene (6 bases). Trimming removed 4 bases from V and 0 bases from J, with 13 bases in between. The germline V gene encodes CDR1 MNHEY and CDR2 SVGAGI. The CDR3 runs to 15 residues. CDR3 nucleotide sequence: TGTGCCAGCAGTTTTCCGGGACACCTCTCCTACGAGCAGTACTTC. Translation: CASSFPGHLSYEQYF.

This clone has more than one count but fewer than ten. CDR3 sequence reads: CASSFLAGGNTGELFF. Written as DNA, the CDR3 is TGTGCCAGCAGCTTCCTAGCGGGGGGGAACACCGGGGAGCTGTTTTTT. The chain couples TRBV7-3 to TRBJ2-2, with TRBD2 matching 11 bases. The CDR3 runs 16 residues. J lost 1 base, V lost 3 bases, and 1 base had no gene match. The germline CDR1 and CDR2 sequences are SGHTA and FQGTGA.

This clone showed up many times. The chain uses TRBV7-9 and TRBJ2-7, with TRBD1 identical over 7 bases. The CDR3 is 13 amino acids. With 8 bases clipped from V and 0 bases from J, the junction kept 4 bases outside the gene matches. CDR1 is SEHNR and CDR2 is FQNEAQ in the germline V gene (reference sequence). The DNA for the CDR3 is TGTGCCAGCGGGGACAGCAACTCCTACGAGCAGTACTTC. The encoded protein is CASGDSNSYEQYF.

The CDR3 here is CASSRTGNSPLHF. The CDR3 nucleotides read TGTGCCAGCAGCCGGACAGGGAATTCACCCCTCCACTTT. This chain joins TRBV6-5 and TRBJ1-6, with 8 nucleotides matching TRBD1. Germline trimming cut 6 bases from V and 7 bases from J; bases unmatched to any gene: 2. This CDR3 is built from 13 residues. From germline, CDR1 is MNHEY and CDR2 SVGAGI.

V gene TRBV4-3 combines with J gene TRBJ2-3; D gene ambiguous. The length of the CDR3 is 15 residues. In germline, CDR1 is LGHNA, CDR2 YSLEER. Trimming pared 0 bases from V and 10 bases from J, leaving 17 bases between. The CDR3 DNA reads as TGCGCCAGCAGCCAAGATTTCGCCGGCGGCCATGCGCAGTATTTT. Translated, it gives CASSQDFAGGHAQYF.